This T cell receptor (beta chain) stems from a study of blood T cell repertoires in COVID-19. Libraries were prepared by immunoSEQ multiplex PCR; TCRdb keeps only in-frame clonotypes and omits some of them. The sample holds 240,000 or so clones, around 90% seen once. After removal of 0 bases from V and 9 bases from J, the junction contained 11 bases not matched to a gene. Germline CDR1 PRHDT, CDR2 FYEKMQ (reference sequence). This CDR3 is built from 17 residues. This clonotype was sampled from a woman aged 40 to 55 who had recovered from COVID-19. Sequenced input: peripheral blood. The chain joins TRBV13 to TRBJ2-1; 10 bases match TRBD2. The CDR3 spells CASSLGASGRASGEQFF. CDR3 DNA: TGTGCCAGCAGCTTAGGCGCCAGCGGGAGGGCCTCTGGTGAGCAGTTCTTC. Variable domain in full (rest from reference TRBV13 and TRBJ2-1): AAGVIQSPRHLIKEKRETATLKCYPIPRHDTVYWYQQGPGQDPQFLISFYEKMQSDKGSIPDRFSAQQFSDYHSELNMSSLELGDSALYFCASSLGASGRASGEQFFGPGTRLTVL.